The following is a T cell receptor beta chain sequence with its context. Antigen unknown. Repertoires were generated with immunoSEQ multiplex PCR, while TCRdb's copy carries only in-frame clones and drops some. Seen here are 60,000 or so clones, roughly 94% observed once, and the top ten hold around 2.3%. This record comes from a study of cytomegalovirus exposure and HLA in healthy donors. Across the whole study: The approximately 120 validation repertoires and the 650 to 850 first-cohort repertoires shared a platform, a later analysis reported.

Germline V gives CDR1 LNHNV, CDR2 YYDKDF (reference sequence). The trim removed 3 bases at V and 6 bases at J, leaving 6 bases unmatched. The CDR3 loop spans 15 amino acids. Study results and limitations: The dataset shows that most TCR sequences were rare, while some public TCRs occurred in many donors. Some TCR beta chains (over 150 of them) were listed as cytomegalovirus-associated.

Specimen: PBMCs. This sequence was found in a man between 18 and 29 years old in good health and CMV-seronegative. V is TRBV15 and J is TRBJ2-7; TRBD2 matches at 12 bases. CDR3 in amino acids: CATSSLAGGRSEQYF. The CDR3 nucleotides are TGTGCCACCAGCAGCCTAGCGGGAGGGCGGAGCGAGCAGTACTTC.